This TCR beta chain was captured by sequencing in a study of blood T cell repertoires in COVID-19. Study as a whole: There were acute and convalescent COVID-19 samples, and they came from the United States, Italy and Spain. Nucleic acid was either cDNA or gDNA, and it came from T cells, B-cell-depleted T cells, or PBMCs.

Study processing details: By means of reference gene primer amplification, nucleated cell counts were estimated. Produced via immunoSEQ multiplex PCR; TCRdb's table is partial and in-frame only. V, J and clone size reflect that table, while D and trimming were determined from the DNA. The table has approximately 230,000 clones, about 93% seen once. Of note for this clone: This specimen includes other DNA sequences encoding the same CDR3.

Germline assignment: CDR1 MNHEY and CDR2 SMNVEV (reference sequence). This CDR3 region has 15 residues. V was clipped by 5 bases and J by 3 bases; unmatched bases: 4. The sequence derives from a woman in her late teens or twenties who had recovered from COVID-19. The genes are TRBV27 and TRBJ2-7; 13 nucleotides agree with TRBD2. The sequenced sample was PBMCs or T cells enriched from blood (not recorded which). The CDR3 region is CASSRGTSGNYEQYF. CDR3 nucleotides: TGTGCCAGCAGTCGGGGGACTAGCGGGAACTACGAGCAGTACTTC.